Below, one TCR beta chain is given with its context. The antigen remains unidentified. At sampling all donors were nominally healthy, likely with unrecorded immune exposures. The source of the sample is a study of cytomegalovirus exposure and HLA in healthy donors. Study-wide findings and caveats: Upon later analysis, TCR association rates were observed to vary by HLA locus, being highest for DRB1 and lowest for HLA-C.

The germline V and J ends were trimmed by 1 base and 7 bases, with 19 bases remaining between them. This CDR3 is built from 16 residues. Per the germline V gene, CDR1 is MDHEN and CDR2 is SYDVKM. The study ran its PCR with 60 Vbeta and 13 Jbeta primers. The table came from immunoSEQ multiplex PCR; TCRdb's copy has only in-frame clones and leaves some out. The table shows more than 150,000 clones, with roughly 80% occurring only once. The chain carries TRBV28 and TRBJ2-5; D possibly corresponds to TRBD1 (8 bases). The TCR sequence derives from a man over 45 in good health and CMV-seropositive. Sequencing used PBMCs. The CDR3, as DNA: TGTGCCAGCAGTTTATTTTTTCGAGCGGGGACAGGGACCCAGTACTTC. It codes for CASSLFFRAGTGTQYF.